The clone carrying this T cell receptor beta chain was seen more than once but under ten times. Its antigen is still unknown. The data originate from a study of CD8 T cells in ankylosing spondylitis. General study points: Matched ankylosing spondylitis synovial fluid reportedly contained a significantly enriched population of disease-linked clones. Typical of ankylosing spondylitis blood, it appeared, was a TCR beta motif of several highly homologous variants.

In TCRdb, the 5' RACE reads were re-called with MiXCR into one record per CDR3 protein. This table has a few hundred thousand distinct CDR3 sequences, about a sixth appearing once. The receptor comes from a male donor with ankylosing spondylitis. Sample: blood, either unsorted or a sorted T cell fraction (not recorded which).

The CDR3 nucleotides read TGTGCCAGCAGTCCCCGGGACGGAAACTACGAGCAGTACTTC. It is translated as CASSPRDGNYEQYF. The chain couples TRBV6-1 to TRBJ2-7; D might be TRBD1 or TRBD2, each matching 5 bases. Germline V gene lookup returns CDR1 MNHNS and CDR2 SASEGT. V shed 5 bases and J shed 3 bases, with 14 bases lying between them. The CDR3 is made up of 14 amino acids.